This T cell receptor beta chain was identified in a study of blood T cell repertoires in COVID-19. Turning to the study itself: Samples taken during acute and convalescent COVID-19 were collected in the United States, Italy and Spain. Sources were T cells, B-cell-depleted T cells, or PBMCs; the material itself was cDNA or gDNA.

Germline V gene data show CDR1 as KGHSH and CDR2 as LQKENI. V was trimmed by 2 bases and J by 0 bases, leaving 8 bases between them. CDR3 size: 15 residues. The assay was immunoSEQ multiplex PCR, and TCRdb's table has in-frame clones only and misses some. The repertoire has 200,000 to 250,000 clones, 70% to 85% of them found once; the top ten carry roughly 3.5%. The chain uses TRBV18 and TRBJ2-1; D gene ambiguous. The receptor comes from a woman between 55 and 75 years old who had recovered from COVID-19. Sequenced sample: PBMCs or T cells enriched from blood (not recorded which). The CDR3 loop reads CASSPVLSSYNEQFF. The CDR3 nucleotides are TGTGCCAGCTCACCAGTACTGAGCTCCTACAATGAGCAGTTCTTC.